This TCR beta chain is drawn from a study of beta chain features in type 1 diabetes. cDNA synthesis used the whole RNA isolate, giving expressed TCRB sequences. The repertoire was sequenced with immunoSEQ multiplex PCR; TCRdb's copy has only in-frame clones and lacks some. Seen here are around 500,000 clones, over 10% observed once, and the top ten hold approximately 0.05%. The CDR3 contains 18 residues. CDR1 is LNHNV, CDR2 YYDKDF, per germline (reference sequence). V gave up 1 base and J gave up 5 bases; unmatched junction bases: 15. Material: naive CD4+ T cells from blood. The rearrangement uses TRBV15 and TRBJ2-3, with 7 bases aligning to TRBD2. This receptor was identified in a woman aged 18-29 years in good health. The CDR3 nucleotides read TGTGCCACCAGCAGAGTAGGTGGACTAGTTGGCCGTCTAGATACGCAGTATTTT. Protein product: CATSRVGGLVGRLDTQYF.